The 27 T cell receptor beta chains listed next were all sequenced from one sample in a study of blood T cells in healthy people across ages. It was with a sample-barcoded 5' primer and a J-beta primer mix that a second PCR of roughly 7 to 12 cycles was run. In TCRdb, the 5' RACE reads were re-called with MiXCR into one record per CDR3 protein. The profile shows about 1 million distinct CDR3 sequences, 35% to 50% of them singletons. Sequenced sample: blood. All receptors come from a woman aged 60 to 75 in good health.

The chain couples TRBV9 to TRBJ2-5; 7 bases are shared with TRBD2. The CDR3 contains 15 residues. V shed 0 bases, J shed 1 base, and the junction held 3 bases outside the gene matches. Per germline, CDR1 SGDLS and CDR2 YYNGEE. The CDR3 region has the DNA TGTGCCAGCAGCGTAGCTGGGAGGGCCCAAGAGACCCAGTACTTC. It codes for CASSVAGRAQETQYF.

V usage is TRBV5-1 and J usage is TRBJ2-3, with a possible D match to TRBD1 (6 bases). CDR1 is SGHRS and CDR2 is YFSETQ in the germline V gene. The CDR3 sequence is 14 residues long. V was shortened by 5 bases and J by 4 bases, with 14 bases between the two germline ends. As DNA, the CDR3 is TGCGCCAGCAGAGAGGGGCAGGGGTCAGATACGCAGTATTTT. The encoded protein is CASREGQGSDTQYF.

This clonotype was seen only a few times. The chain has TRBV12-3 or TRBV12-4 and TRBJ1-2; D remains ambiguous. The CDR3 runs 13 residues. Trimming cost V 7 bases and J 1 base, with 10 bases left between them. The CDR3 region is CASTRLFNYGYTF. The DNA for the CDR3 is TGTGCCAGCACCAGACTGTTTAACTATGGCTACACCTTC.

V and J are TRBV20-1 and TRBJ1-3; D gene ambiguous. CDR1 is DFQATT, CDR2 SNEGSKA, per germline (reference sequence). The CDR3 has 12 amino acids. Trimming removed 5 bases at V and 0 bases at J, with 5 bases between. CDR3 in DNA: TGCAGTGCTGGGAACTCTGGAAACACCATATATTTT. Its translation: CSAGNSGNTIYF.

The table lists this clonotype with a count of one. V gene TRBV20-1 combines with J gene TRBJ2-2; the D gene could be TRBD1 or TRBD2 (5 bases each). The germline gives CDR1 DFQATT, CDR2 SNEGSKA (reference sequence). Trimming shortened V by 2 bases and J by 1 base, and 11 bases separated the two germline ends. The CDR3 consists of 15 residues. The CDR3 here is CSARLGTKNTGELFF. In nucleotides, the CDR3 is TGCAGTGCTAGACTAGGGACGAAGAACACCGGGGAGCTGTTTTTT.

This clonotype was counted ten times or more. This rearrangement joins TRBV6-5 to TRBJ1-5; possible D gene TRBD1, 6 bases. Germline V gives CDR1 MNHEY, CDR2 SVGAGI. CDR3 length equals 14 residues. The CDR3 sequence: CAAGGSGVGQPQHF. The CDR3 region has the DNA TGTGCTGCGGGTGGTTCAGGGGTAGGGCAGCCCCAGCATTTT.

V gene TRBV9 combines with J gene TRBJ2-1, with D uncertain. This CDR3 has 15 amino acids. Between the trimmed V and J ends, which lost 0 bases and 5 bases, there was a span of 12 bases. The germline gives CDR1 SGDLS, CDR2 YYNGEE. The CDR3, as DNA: TGTGCCAGCAGCGTAGAGGTCAGAAGTAACAATGAGCAGTTCTTC. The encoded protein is CASSVEVRSNNEQFF.

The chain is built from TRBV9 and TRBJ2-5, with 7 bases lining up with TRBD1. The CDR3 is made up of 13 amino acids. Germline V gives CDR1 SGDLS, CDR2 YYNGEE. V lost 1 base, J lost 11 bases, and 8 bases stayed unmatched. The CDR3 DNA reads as TGTGCCAGCAGCGTACAGGGGGACAATGAGCAGTACTTC. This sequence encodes CASSVQGDNEQYF.

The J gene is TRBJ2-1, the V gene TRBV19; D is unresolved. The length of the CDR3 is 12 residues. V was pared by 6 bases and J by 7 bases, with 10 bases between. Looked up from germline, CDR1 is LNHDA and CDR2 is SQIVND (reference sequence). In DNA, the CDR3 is TGTGCCAGTAGATGGTTTGAGAATGAGCAGTTCTTC. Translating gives CASRWFENEQFF.

CDR3 coding DNA: TGCAGTGCTCCCGACAGATCCTACGAGCAGTACTTC. Translation gives CSAPDRSYEQYF. The rearrangement uses TRBV20-1 and TRBJ2-7; tentatively, D is TRBD1 (5 bases). Germline-derived CDR1 and CDR2 are DFQATT and SNEGSKA (reference sequence). V was cut by 5 bases and J by 1 base, with 9 bases left in between. The CDR3 sequence is 12 residues long.

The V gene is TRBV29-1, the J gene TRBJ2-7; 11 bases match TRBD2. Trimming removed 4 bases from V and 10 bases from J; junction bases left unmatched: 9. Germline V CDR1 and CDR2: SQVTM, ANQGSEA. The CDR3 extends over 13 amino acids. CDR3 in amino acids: CSVGSSGRTKQYF. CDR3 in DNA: TGCAGCGTTGGGTCTAGCGGGAGGACTAAACAGTACTTC.

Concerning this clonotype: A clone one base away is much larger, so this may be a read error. The CDR3, as DNA: TGTGCCGGCAGTTTTCAGTCGACCCAGTACTTC. It specifies CAGSFQSTQYF. The rearrangement links TRBV12-3 or TRBV12-4 to TRBJ2-5; D remains unclear. This CDR3 has 11 residues.

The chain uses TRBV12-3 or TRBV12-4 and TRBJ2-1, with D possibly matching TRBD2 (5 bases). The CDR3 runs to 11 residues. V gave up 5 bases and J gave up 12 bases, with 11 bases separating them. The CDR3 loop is CASSGARGQFF. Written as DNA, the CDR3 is TGTGCCAGCAGTGGTGCCCGGGGGCAGTTCTTC.

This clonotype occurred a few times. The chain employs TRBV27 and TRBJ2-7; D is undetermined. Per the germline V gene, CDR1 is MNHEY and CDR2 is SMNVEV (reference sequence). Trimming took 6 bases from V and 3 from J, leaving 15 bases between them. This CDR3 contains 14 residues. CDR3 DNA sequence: TGTGCCAGCAGCCCTATCAGCAGTCTCTACGAGCAGTACTTC. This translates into CASSPISSLYEQYF.

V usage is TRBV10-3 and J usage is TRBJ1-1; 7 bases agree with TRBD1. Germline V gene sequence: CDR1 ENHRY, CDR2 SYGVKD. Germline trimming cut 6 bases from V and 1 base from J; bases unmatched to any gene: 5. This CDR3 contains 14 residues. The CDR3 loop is CAIRPQGGNTEAFF. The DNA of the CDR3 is TGTGCCATCAGACCCCAGGGGGGGAACACTGAAGCTTTCTTT.

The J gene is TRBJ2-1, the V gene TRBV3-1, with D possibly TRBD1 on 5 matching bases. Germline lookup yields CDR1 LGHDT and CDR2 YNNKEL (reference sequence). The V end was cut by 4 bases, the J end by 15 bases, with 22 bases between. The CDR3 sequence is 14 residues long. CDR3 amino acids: CASSPPTGHPGLFF. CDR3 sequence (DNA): TGTGCCAGCAGCCCCCCAACTGGACACCCCGGGTTGTTCTTC.

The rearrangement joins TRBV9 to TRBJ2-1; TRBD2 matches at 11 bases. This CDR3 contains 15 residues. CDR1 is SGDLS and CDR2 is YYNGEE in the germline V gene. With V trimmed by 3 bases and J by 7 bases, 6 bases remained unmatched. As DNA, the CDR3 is TGTGCCAGCAGCGACACTAGCGGGAGAGGGAATGAGCAGTTCTTC. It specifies CASSDTSGRGNEQFF.

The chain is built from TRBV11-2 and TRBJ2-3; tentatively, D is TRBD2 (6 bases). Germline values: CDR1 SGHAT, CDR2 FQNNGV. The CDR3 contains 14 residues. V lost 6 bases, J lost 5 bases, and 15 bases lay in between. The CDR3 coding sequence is TGTGCCAGCAGTAGACTAGGGGCCGGAGATACGCAGTATTTT. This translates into CASSRLGAGDTQYF.

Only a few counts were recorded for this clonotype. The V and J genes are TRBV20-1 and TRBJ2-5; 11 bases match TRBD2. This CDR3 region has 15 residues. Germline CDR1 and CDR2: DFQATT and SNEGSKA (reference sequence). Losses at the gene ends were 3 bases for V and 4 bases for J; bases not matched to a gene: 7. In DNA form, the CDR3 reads TGCAGTGCTAGCCCACTAGCGGGAGTAAGAGAGACCCAGTACTTC. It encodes CSASPLAGVRETQYF.

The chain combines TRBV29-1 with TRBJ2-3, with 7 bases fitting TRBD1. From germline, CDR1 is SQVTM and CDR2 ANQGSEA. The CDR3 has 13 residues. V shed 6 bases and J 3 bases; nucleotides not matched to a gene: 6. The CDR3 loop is CSVPGTVTDTQYF. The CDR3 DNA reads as TGCAGCGTGCCCGGGACAGTAACAGATACGCAGTATTTT.

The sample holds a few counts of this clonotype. The CDR3 nucleotides are TGCGCCAGCACCAAGGGAAGGGCCGGGGCAGATACGCAGTATTTT. The encoded protein is CASTKGRAGADTQYF. V is TRBV5-1 and J is TRBJ2-3, with D possibly matching TRBD2 (5 bases). This CDR3 region has 15 residues. Trimming removed 6 bases at V and 4 bases at J, with 18 bases between. Per the germline V gene, CDR1 is SGHRS and CDR2 is YFSETQ.

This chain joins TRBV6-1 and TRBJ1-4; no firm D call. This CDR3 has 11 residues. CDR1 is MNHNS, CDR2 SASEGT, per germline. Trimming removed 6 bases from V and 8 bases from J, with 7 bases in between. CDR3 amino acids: CASREKEKLFF. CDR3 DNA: TGTGCCAGCAGAGAAAAGGAAAAACTGTTTTTT.

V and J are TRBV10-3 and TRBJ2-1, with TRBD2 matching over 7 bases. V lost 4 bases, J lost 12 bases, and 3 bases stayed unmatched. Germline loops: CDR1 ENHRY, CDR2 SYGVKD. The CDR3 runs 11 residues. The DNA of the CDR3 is TGTGCCATCAGTGCGGGGGGATGGCAGTTCTTC. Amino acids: CAISAGGWQFF.

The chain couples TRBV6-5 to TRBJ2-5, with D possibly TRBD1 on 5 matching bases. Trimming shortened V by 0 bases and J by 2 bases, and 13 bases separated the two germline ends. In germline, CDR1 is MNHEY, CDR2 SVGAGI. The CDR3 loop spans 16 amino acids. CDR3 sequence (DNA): TGTGCCAGCAGTTACTCGGGCAGGGAAGAGCAAGAGACCCAGTACTTC. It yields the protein CASSYSGREEQETQYF.

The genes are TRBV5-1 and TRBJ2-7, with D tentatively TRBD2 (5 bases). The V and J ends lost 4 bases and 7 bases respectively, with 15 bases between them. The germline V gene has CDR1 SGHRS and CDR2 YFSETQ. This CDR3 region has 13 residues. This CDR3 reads CASSVMAPGEQYF. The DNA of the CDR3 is TGCGCCAGCAGCGTGATGGCCCCGGGGGAGCAGTACTTC. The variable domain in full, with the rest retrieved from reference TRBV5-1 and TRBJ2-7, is KAGVTQTPRYLIKTRGQQVTLSCSPISGHRSVSWYQQTPGQGLQFLFEYFSETQRNKGNFPGRFSGRQFSNSRSEMNVSTLELGDSALYLCASSVMAPGEQYFGPGTRLTVT.

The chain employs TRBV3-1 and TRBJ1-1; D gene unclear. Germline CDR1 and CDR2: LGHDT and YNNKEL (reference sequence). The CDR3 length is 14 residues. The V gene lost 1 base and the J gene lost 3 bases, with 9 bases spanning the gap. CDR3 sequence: CASSQGAGDTEAFF. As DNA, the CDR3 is TGTGCCAGCAGCCAAGGAGCAGGTGACACTGAAGCTTTCTTT.

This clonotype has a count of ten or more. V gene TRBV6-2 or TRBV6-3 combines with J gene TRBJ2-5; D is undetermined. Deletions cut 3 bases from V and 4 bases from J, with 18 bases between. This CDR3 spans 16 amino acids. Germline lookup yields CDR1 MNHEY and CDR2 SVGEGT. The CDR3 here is CASSYRQSPTGETQYF. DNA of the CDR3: TGTGCCAGCAGTTATCGTCAAAGCCCCACGGGAGAGACCCAGTACTTC.